These 17 T cell receptor beta chains were sequenced from one sample in a study of blood T cell repertoires in COVID-19. Libraries were prepared by immunoSEQ multiplex PCR; TCRdb keeps only in-frame clonotypes and omits some of them. Among a few hundred thousand clones, 80% to 90% were seen once, and the ten largest hold around 0.96%. What was sequenced was peripheral blood. These receptor sequences come from a man aged 35 to 55 with acute or convalescent COVID-19.

This clone was seen a single time. The genes are TRBV5-4 and TRBJ1-2, with a tentative D call TRBD1 (5 bases). CDR1 is SGHNT and CDR2 is YYREEE in the germline V gene (reference sequence). Trimming pared 0 bases from V and 2 bases from J, leaving 8 bases between. The CDR3 totals 14 residues. CDR3 nucleotide sequence: TGTGCCAGCAGCTTGGGACAGAACAACTATGGCTACACCTTC. Amino acid sequence: CASSLGQNNYGYTF.

This clone was seen once. This rearrangement joins TRBV27 to TRBJ1-5, with TRBD1 as a possible D gene (6 bases). Trimming cost V 4 bases and J 5 bases, with 9 bases left between them. Germline CDR1 and CDR2: MNHEY and SMNVEV (reference sequence). The CDR3 consists of 13 residues. The CDR3 protein is CASSSNRDQPQHF. CDR3 coding DNA: TGTGCCAGCAGTTCGAACAGGGATCAGCCCCAGCATTTT.

This clone was recorded a few times. The rearrangement joins TRBV30 to TRBJ1-5, with unresolved D. V lost 0 bases and J 0 bases, leaving 6 bases between the germline ends. The CDR3 length is 14 residues. Germline values: CDR1 GTSNPN, CDR2 SVGIG (reference sequence). The CDR3, as DNA: TGTGCCTGGAGTGTCCTAAATAGCAATCAGCCCCAGCATTTT. Protein product: CAWSVLNSNQPQHF.

The CDR3 nucleotides read TGTGCCAGCAGCCAAAGTAGGAAACCCGGAGGGGACCAGTACTTC. It encodes CASSQSRKPGGDQYF. The rearrangement uses TRBV3-1 (or the pseudogene TRBV3-2) and TRBJ2-5; maybe TRBD2 (6 bases). Per the germline V gene, CDR1 is LGHDT and CDR2 is YNNKEL (reference sequence). The CDR3 is 15 amino acids. The ends were cut back, 2 bases at V and 10 bases at J, with 20 bases in the middle.

The chain couples TRBV4-3 to TRBJ2-7, with TRBD1 matching over 10 bases. The CDR3 runs to 15 residues. Germline lookup yields CDR1 LGHNA and CDR2 YSLEER. The junction had 2 bases not matched to a gene; V was cut back by 0 bases and J by 3 bases. The CDR3 region has the DNA TGCGCCAGCAGCCAAGATGGGACAGGGGTCTACGAGCAGTACTTC. Protein sequence: CASSQDGTGVYEQYF.

The chain carries TRBV18 and TRBJ2-2; 14 bases agree with TRBD2. After removal of 4 bases from V and 6 bases from J, the junction contained 4 bases not matched to a gene. The CDR3 runs to 16 residues. Germline values: CDR1 KGHSH, CDR2 LQKENI. CDR3 amino acids: CASSLGLAGVAGELFF. DNA for the CDR3: TGTGCCAGCTCACTGGGACTAGCGGGGGTCGCCGGGGAGCTGTTTTTT.

The chain has TRBV18 and TRBJ1-4; D is perhaps TRBD1 (5 bases). The CDR3 contains 14 residues. Germline assignment: CDR1 KGHSH and CDR2 LQKENI. The V end lost 3 bases, the J end lost 3 bases, and 8 bases lay between the germline ends. The DNA of the CDR3 is TGTGCCAGCTCACCCAAGACAGCTAATGAAAAACTGTTTTTT. Translated, it gives CASSPKTANEKLFF. The whole variable domain, filled in from reference TRBV18 and TRBJ1-4, reads NAGVMQNPRHLVRRRGQEARLRCSPMKGHSHVYWYRQLPEEGLKFMVYLQKENIIDESGMPKERFSAEFPKEGPSILRIQQVVRGDSAAYFCASSPKTANEKLFFGSGTQLSVL.

This clone was seen a few times. The genes are TRBV12-3 or TRBV12-4 and TRBJ2-1; maybe TRBD1 (5 bases). The CDR3 consists of 12 residues. V was shortened by 8 bases and J by 9 bases, with 14 bases between the two germline ends. For the CDR3, the DNA is TGTGCCAGCGGGCTAGATCAGGGTGAGCAGTTCTTC. Protein: CASGLDQGEQFF.

The chain combines TRBV7-8 with TRBJ1-5, with 7 bases identical to TRBD1. The CDR3 spans 14 residues. The trim removed 1 base at V and 11 bases at J, leaving 8 bases unmatched. The germline gives CDR1 SGHVS, CDR2 FQNEAQ. CDR3 DNA sequence: TGTGCCAGCAGCTTAGTAACAGGGGAAAGCGCCCAGCATTTT. Translation: CASSLVTGESAQHF. Full variable domain (missing parts from reference TRBV7-8 and TRBJ1-5): GAGVSQSPRYKVAKRGQDVALRCDPISGHVSLFWYQQALGQGPEFLTYFQNEAQLDKSGLPSDRFFAERPEGSVSTLKIQRTQQEDSAVYLCASSLVTGESAQHFGDGTRLSIL.

The chain combines TRBV10-3 with TRBJ1-5; a weak D match, TRBD1 (6 bases). V shed 6 bases and J shed 7 bases, with 13 bases lying between them. This CDR3 has 13 residues. Looked up from germline, CDR1 is ENHRY and CDR2 is SYGVKD. Written as DNA, the CDR3 is TGTGCCATCAGAGCAGGGGACGGGCAGCCCCAGCATTTT. Protein: CAIRAGDGQPQHF.

J is TRBJ1-5 and V is TRBV5-5; the match to TRBD1 covers 7 bases. This CDR3 has 18 amino acids. In germline, CDR1 is SGHKS, CDR2 YYEKEE (reference sequence). V dropped 1 base and J dropped 5; count of bases not matched to a gene: 15. CDR3 residues: CASSLTLFTTGTYQPQHF. Here the CDR3 DNA reads TGTGCCAGCAGCTTGACTCTTTTTACGACAGGGACATATCAGCCCCAGCATTTT. Combining the CDR3 with reference TRBV5-5 and TRBJ1-5 gives the whole variable domain DAGVTQSPTHLIKTRGQQVTLRCSPISGHKSVSWYQQVLGQGPQFIFQYYEKEERGRGNFPDRFSARQFPNYSSELNVNALLLGDSALYLCASSLTLFTTGTYQPQHFGDGTRLSIL.

The chain joins TRBV30 to TRBJ2-7; 9 bases line up with TRBD1. Per the germline V gene, CDR1 is GTSNPN and CDR2 is SVGIG (reference sequence). The CDR3 consists of 19 residues. V lost 3 bases, J lost 3 bases, and 21 bases stayed unmatched. In DNA, the CDR3 is TGTGCCTGGAGCCGCAGCTACCGAGAAACAGGGGGCTTTTTCTACGAGCAGTACTTC. It translates to CAWSRSYRETGGFFYEQYF.

The table lists this clone with a count of one. This chain connects TRBV2 to TRBJ2-4; possibly TRBD1 for D (5 bases). Trimming pared 2 bases from V and 1 base from J, leaving 15 bases between. The CDR3 loop spans 17 amino acids. Germline CDR1 and CDR2: SNHLY and FYNNEI. As DNA, the CDR3 is TGTGCCAGCAGTGAAAGTGGAGCAGGGTGGGCCAAAAACATTCAGTACTTC. Translation gives CASSESGAGWAKNIQYF. Variable domain in full (rest from reference TRBV2 and TRBJ2-4): EPEVTQTPSHQVTQMGQEVILRCVPISNHLYFYWYRQILGQKVEFLVSFYNNEISEKSEIFDDQFSVERPDGSNFTLKIRSTKLEDSAMYFCASSESGAGWAKNIQYFGAGTRLSVL.

The genes are TRBV9 and TRBJ2-5; 9 bases align to TRBD2. Germline loops: CDR1 SGDLS, CDR2 YYNGEE. Losses at the gene ends were 4 bases for V and 4 bases for J; bases not matched to a gene: 8. The CDR3 extends over 15 amino acids. CDR3 loop: CASSSRGGARETQYF. In DNA form, the CDR3 reads TGTGCCAGCAGCTCCCGCGGGGGGGCCCGAGAGACCCAGTACTTC.

V and J are TRBV7-9 and TRBJ1-1; the match to TRBD1 covers 7 bases. This CDR3 is built from 13 residues. The V gene end was trimmed by 5 bases and the J gene end by 11 bases; junction bases not matched to a gene: 11. Germline assignment: CDR1 SEHNR and CDR2 FQNEAQ (reference sequence). In DNA, the CDR3 is TGTGCCAGCAGCCCCCTCGATGCGGACAGGGCTTTCTTT. Translation: CASSPLDADRAFF. The complete variable domain, with remaining parts taken from reference TRBV7-9 and TRBJ1-1, reads DTGVSQNPRHKITKRGQNVTFRCDPISEHNRLYWYRQTLGQGPEFLTYFQNEAQLEKSRLLSDRFSAERPKGSFSTLEIQRTEQGDSAMYLCASSPLDADRAFFGQGTRLTVV.

The V call is TRBV15, the J call TRBJ1-6; no definite D call. CDR3 length equals 14 residues. The germline V and J ends were trimmed by 5 bases and 11 bases, with 16 bases remaining between them. The germline V gene encodes CDR1 LNHNV and CDR2 YYDKDF (reference sequence). The DNA for the CDR3 is TGTGCCACCAGCCCCTCAAGAGGGAGGGCACCCCTCCACTTT. Translating gives CATSPSRGRAPLHF.

The gene calls are TRBV6-6 and TRBJ1-3; weak D call: TRBD1 (5 bases). Germline CDR1 MNHNY, CDR2 SVGAGI (reference sequence). This CDR3 has 13 amino acids. DNA of the CDR3: TGTACTAGTCGGGGGGATTCTGGAAACACCATATATTTT. It specifies CTSRGDSGNTIYF.